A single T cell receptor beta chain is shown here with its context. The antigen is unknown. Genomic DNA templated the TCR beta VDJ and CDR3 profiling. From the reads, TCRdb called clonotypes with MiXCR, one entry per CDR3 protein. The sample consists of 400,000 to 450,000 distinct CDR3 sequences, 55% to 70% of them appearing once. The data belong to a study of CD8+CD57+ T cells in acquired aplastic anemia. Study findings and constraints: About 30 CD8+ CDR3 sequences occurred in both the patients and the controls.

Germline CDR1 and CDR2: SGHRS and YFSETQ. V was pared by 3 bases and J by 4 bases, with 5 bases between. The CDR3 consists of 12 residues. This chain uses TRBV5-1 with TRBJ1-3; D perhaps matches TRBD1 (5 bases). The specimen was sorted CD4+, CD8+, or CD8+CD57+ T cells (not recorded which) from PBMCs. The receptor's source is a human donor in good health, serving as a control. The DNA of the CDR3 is TGCGCCAGCAGCTGGACAGGAAACACCATATATTTT. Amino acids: CASSWTGNTIYF.